The rows below give T cell receptor beta chains drawn from one sample of a study of technical replicates of blood from several donors. Assay: immunoSEQ multiplex PCR; the TCRdb copy retains only in-frame clones and omits some. This sample has 60,000 to 90,000 clones, with approximately 96% found just once. Sequencing input: T cells isolated from PBMCs. These receptors all stem from a human donor in good health. Each CDR3 is given with its conserved first and last residue. The order of the fields is CDR3 protein, CDR3 DNA, clone size, D gene, J gene, V gene. D genes are given only for firm matches. Some rows mark clone size as missing; the rest say once, few, many or name a class of expanded clone.

CDR3aa: CSVYDSSYGYTF
CDR3nt: TGCAGCGTTTATGACAGCTCCTATGGCTACACCTTC
abundance: NA
d_gene: NA
j_gene: TRBJ1-2
v_gene: TRBV29-1

CDR3aa: CASSPEGTGGGDTQYF
CDR3nt: TGTGCCAGCAGCCCAGAGGGGACAGGGGGCGGAGATACGCAGTATTTT
abundance: NA
d_gene: TRBD1
j_gene: TRBJ2-3
v_gene: TRBV7-6

CDR3aa: CASSPRDTQYF
CDR3nt: TGTGCCAGCAGCCCCCGGGATACGCAGTATTTT
abundance: NA
d_gene: NA
j_gene: TRBJ2-3
v_gene: TRBV11-2

CDR3aa: CASSWYRTGANEQYF
CDR3nt: TGTGCCAGCAGTTGGTACCGGACAGGGGCAAACGAGCAGTACTTC
abundance: NA
d_gene: TRBD1
j_gene: TRBJ2-7
v_gene: TRBV28

CDR3aa: CASSAGGLNYGYTF
CDR3nt: TGCGCCAGCAGCGCAGGGGGGCTGAACTATGGCTACACCTTC
abundance: NA
d_gene: TRBD1
j_gene: TRBJ1-2
v_gene: TRBV5-1

CDR3aa: CASSSNPGGMNTEAFF
CDR3nt: TGTGCCAGCAGCTCCAATCCGGGAGGGATGAACACTGAAGCTTTCTTT
abundance: NA
d_gene: NA
j_gene: TRBJ1-1
v_gene: TRBV11-3

CDR3aa: CASSLARATEAFF
CDR3nt: TGCGCCAGCAGCTTGGCCAGGGCCACTGAAGCTTTCTTT
abundance: NA
d_gene: NA
j_gene: TRBJ1-1
v_gene: TRBV5-1

CDR3aa: CSVDLAGDNYEQYF
CDR3nt: TGCAGCGTTGACCTAGCGGGAGACAATTACGAGCAGTACTTC
abundance: NA
d_gene: TRBD2
j_gene: TRBJ2-7
v_gene: TRBV29-1

CDR3aa: CASSQDDRGAIYGYTF
CDR3nt: TGCGCCAGCAGCCAAGACGATCGGGGGGCCATCTATGGCTACACCTTC
abundance: NA
d_gene: NA
j_gene: TRBJ1-2
v_gene: TRBV4-1

CDR3aa: CASSSGTGYYEQYF
CDR3nt: TGTGCCAGCAGTTCCGGGACAGGGTACTACGAGCAGTACTTC
abundance: NA
d_gene: TRBD1
j_gene: TRBJ2-7
v_gene: TRBV6-5

CDR3aa: CASSPDGLETQYF
CDR3nt: TGTGCCAGCAGCCCGGACGGACTAGAGACCCAGTACTTC
abundance: NA
d_gene: NA
j_gene: TRBJ2-5
v_gene: TRBV5-8

CDR3aa: CASMRGALTGELFF
CDR3nt: TGTGCCAGCATGCGGGGGGCCCTCACCGGGGAGCTGTTTTTT
abundance: NA
d_gene: TRBD2
j_gene: TRBJ2-2
v_gene: TRBV2

CDR3aa: CASSFNEQGDAEAFF
CDR3nt: TGTGCCAGCAGCTTTAATGAGCAGGGCGACGCTGAAGCTTTCTTT
abundance: once
d_gene: NA
j_gene: TRBJ1-1
v_gene: TRBV5-4

CDR3aa: CASSAQTTQYF
CDR3nt: TGTGCCAGCAGTGCACAGACAACCCAGTACTTC
abundance: NA
d_gene: NA
j_gene: TRBJ2-5
v_gene: TRBV6-1

CDR3aa: CASSLSGGAYEQYF
CDR3nt: TGTGCCAGCAGCTTATCAGGGGGCGCATACGAGCAGTACTTC
abundance: NA
d_gene: TRBD1
j_gene: TRBJ2-7
v_gene: TRBV7-9

CDR3aa: CASSQGQGHQETQYF
CDR3nt: TGTGCCAGCAGCCAGGGACAGGGTCACCAAGAGACCCAGTACTTC
abundance: NA
d_gene: TRBD1
j_gene: TRBJ2-5
v_gene: TRBV5-4

CDR3aa: CASSLGGHWDYGYTF
CDR3nt: TGTGCCAGCAGCTTGGGGGGCCACTGGGACTATGGCTACACCTTC
abundance: NA
d_gene: NA
j_gene: TRBJ1-2
v_gene: TRBV5-6

CDR3aa: CAISDRGDDEKLFF
CDR3nt: TGTGCCATCAGTGACAGGGGAGACGATGAAAAACTGTTTTTT
abundance: once
d_gene: NA
j_gene: TRBJ1-4
v_gene: TRBV10-3

CDR3aa: CASKERDEQFF
CDR3nt: TGTGCCAGCAAGGAGAGGGATGAGCAGTTCTTC
abundance: NA
d_gene: NA
j_gene: TRBJ2-1
v_gene: TRBV2

CDR3aa: CASSLLSGELFF
CDR3nt: TGTGCCAGCAGTTTACTTTCGGGGGAGCTGTTTTTT
abundance: NA
d_gene: NA
j_gene: TRBJ2-2
v_gene: TRBV28

CDR3aa: CASSLPSGRYNEQFF
CDR3nt: TGTGCCAGCAGCTTACCTAGCGGAAGATACAATGAGCAGTTCTTC
abundance: NA
d_gene: TRBD2
j_gene: TRBJ2-1
v_gene: TRBV7-8

CDR3aa: CASSQERRGDGTDTQYF
CDR3nt: TGCGCCAGCAGCCAAGAGCGGCGGGGGGATGGCACAGATACGCAGTATTTT
abundance: NA
d_gene: TRBD2
j_gene: TRBJ2-3
v_gene: TRBV4-1

CDR3aa: CASSVQGADTEAFF
CDR3nt: TGTGCCAGCAGCGTCCAGGGGGCGGACACTGAAGCTTTCTTT
abundance: once
d_gene: TRBD1
j_gene: TRBJ1-1
v_gene: TRBV9

CDR3aa: CAWGTGANNQPQHF
CDR3nt: TGTGCCTGGGGGACAGGGGCTAACAATCAGCCCCAGCATTTT
abundance: NA
d_gene: TRBD1
j_gene: TRBJ1-5
v_gene: TRBV30